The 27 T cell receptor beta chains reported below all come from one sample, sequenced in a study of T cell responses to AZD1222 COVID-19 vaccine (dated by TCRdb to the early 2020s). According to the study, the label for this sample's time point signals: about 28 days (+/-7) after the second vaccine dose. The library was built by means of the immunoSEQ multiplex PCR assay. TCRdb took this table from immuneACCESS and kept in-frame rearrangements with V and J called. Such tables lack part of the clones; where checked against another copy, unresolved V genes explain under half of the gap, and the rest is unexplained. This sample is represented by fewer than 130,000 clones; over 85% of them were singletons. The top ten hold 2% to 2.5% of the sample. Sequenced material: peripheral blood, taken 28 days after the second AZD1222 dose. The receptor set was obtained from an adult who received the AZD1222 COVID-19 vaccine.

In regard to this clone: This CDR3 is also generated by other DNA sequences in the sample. CDR3 amino acids: CASSSGQGAYEQYF. The CDR3 bases are TGCGCCAGCAGCTCCGGACAGGGGGCGTACGAGCAGTACTTC. This rearrangement joins TRBV5-1 to TRBJ2-7; 11 positions match TRBD1. This CDR3 spans 14 amino acids. J was trimmed by 4 bases and V by 3 bases; bases with no gene match: 3. The germline V gene has CDR1 SGHRS and CDR2 YFSETQ.

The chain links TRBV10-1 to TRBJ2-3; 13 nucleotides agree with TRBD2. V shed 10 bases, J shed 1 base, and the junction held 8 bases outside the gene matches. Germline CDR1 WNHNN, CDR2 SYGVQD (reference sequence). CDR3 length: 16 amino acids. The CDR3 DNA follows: TGCGCCAAGACTAGCGGGGGGCCCTCGGGCACAGATACGCAGTATTTT. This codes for CAKTSGGPSGTDTQYF.

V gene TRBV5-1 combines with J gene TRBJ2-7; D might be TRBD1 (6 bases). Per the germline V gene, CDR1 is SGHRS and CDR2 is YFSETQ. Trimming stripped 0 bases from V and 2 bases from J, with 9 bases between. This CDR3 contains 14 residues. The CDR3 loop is CASSLEAGAYEQYF. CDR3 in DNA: TGCGCCAGCAGCTTGGAAGCAGGGGCCTACGAGCAGTACTTC.

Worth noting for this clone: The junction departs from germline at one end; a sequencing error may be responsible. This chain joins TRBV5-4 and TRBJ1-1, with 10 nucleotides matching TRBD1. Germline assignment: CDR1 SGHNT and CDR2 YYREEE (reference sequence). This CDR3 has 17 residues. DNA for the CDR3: TGTGCCAGCAGCTTGGCCCCCGGGACAGGGGTGAAGACTGAAGCTTTCTTT. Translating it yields CASSLAPGTGVKTEAFF. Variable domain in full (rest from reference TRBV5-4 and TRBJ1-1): ETGVTQSPTHLIKTRGQQVTLRCSSQSGHNTVSWYQQALGQGPQFIFQYYREEENGRGNFPPRFSGLQFPNYSSELNVNALELDDSALYLCASSLAPGTGVKTEAFFGQGTRLTVV.

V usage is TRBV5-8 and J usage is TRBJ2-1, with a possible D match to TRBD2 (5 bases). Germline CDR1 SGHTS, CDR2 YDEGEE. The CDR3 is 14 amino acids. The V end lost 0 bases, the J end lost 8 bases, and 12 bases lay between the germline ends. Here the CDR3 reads CASSLGLAVDEQFF. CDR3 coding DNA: TGTGCCAGCAGCTTGGGTCTAGCTGTCGATGAGCAGTTCTTC. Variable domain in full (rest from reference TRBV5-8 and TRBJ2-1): EAGVTQSPTHLIKTRGQQATLRCSPISGHTSVYWYQQALGLGLQFLLWYDEGEERNRGNFPPRFSGRQFPNYSSELNVNALELEDSALYLCASSLGLAVDEQFFGPGTRLTVL.

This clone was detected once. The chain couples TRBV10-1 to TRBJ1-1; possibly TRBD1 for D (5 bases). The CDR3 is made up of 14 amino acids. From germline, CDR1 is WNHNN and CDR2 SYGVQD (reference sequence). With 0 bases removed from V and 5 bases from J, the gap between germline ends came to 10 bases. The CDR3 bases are TGCGCCAGCAGTGAGTCCGGGGGTCGGACTGAAGCTTTCTTT. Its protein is CASSESGGRTEAFF.

CDR3 DNA: TGTGCCAGCAGCTTGGCAGGGGGCCGCTCCTACAATGAGCAGTTCTTC. This sequence encodes CASSLAGGRSYNEQFF. V is TRBV5-4 and J is TRBJ2-1; 8 bases align to TRBD1. Per germline, CDR1 SGHNT and CDR2 YYREEE (reference sequence). This CDR3 has 16 residues. V lost 0 bases and J lost 0; bases outside the gene matches: 2.

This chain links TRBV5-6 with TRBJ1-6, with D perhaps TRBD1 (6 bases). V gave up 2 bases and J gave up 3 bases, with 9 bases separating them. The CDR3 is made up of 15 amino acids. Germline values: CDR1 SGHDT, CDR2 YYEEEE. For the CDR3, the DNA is TGTGCCAGCAGCTTACGACAGGACTATAATTCACCCCTCCACTTT. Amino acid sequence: CASSLRQDYNSPLHF.

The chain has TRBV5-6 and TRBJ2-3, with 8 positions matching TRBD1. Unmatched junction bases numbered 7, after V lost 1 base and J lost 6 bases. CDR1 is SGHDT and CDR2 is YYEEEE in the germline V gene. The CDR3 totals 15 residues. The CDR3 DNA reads TGTGCCAGCAGCTTGCGGACAGGGTATTTCGATACGCAGTATTTT. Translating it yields CASSLRTGYFDTQYF.

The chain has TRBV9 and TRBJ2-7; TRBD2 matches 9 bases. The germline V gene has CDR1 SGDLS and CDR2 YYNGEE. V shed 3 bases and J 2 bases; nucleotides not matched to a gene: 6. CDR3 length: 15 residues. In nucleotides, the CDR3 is TGTGCCAGCAGCGCGGGGGCTAGCGGGGCCTACGAGCAGTACTTC. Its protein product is CASSAGASGAYEQYF. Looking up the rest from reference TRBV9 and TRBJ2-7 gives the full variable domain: DSGVTQTPKHLITATGQRVTLRCSPRSGDLSVYWYQQSLDQGLQFLIQYYNGEERAKGNILERFSAQQFPDLHSELNLSSLELGDSALYFCASSAGASGAYEQYFGPGTRLTVT.

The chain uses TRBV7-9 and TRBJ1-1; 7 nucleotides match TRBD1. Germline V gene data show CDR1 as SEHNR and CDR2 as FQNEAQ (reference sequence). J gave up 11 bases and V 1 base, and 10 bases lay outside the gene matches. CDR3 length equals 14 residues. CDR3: CASSLGGGQASAFF. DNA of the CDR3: TGTGCCAGCAGCTTAGGGGGAGGACAGGCGTCGGCTTTCTTT.

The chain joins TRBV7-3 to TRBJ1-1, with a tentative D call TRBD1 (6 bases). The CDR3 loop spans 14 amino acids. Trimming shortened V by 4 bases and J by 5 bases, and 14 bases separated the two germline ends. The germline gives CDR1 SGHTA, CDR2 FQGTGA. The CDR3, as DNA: TGTGCCAGCAGCTGGGACATCCCGGGAACTGAAGCTTTCTTT. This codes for CASSWDIPGTEAFF.

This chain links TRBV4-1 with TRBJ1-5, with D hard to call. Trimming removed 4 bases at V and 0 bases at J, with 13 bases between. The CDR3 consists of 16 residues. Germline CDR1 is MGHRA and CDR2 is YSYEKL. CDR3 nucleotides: TGCGCCAGCAGCCTTCAATGGCCGCCTAGCAATCAGCCCCAGCATTTT. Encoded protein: CASSLQWPPSNQPQHF.

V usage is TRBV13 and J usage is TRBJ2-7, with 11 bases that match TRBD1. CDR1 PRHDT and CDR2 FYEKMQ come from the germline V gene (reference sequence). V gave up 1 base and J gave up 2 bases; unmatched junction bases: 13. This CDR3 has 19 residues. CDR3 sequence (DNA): TGTGCCAGCAGCTTAGTCGGTAGGACAGGGGGCCCTGGGGCCTACGAGCAGTACTTC. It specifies CASSLVGRTGGPGAYEQYF.

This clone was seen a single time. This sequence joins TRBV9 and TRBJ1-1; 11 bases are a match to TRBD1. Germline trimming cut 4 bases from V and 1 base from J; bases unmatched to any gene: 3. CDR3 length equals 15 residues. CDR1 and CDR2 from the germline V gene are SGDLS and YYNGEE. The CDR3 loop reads CASSFGTGGNTEAFF. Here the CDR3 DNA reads TGTGCCAGCAGCTTCGGGACAGGGGGGAACACTGAAGCTTTCTTT.

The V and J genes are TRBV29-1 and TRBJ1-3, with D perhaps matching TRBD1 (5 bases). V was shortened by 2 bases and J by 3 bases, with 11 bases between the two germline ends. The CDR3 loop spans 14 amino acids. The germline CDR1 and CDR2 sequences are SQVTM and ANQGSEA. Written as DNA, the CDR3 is TGCAGCGTTGAACCTGCGGGACTTGGAAACACCATATATTTT. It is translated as CSVEPAGLGNTIYF.

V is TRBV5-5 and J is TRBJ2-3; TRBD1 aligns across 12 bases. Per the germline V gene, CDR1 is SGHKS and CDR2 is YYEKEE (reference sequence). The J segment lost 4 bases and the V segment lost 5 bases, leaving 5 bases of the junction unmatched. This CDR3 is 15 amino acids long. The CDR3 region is CASSLGTGGADTQYF. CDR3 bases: TGTGCCAGCAGTTTAGGGACAGGGGGCGCAGATACGCAGTATTTT.

CDR3 DNA sequence: TGTGCCAGCAGTTCAGGGAACAACTATGGCTACACCTTC. Translating gives CASSSGNNYGYTF. The chain recombines TRBV12-3 or TRBV12-4 with TRBJ1-2, with D tentatively TRBD1 (5 bases). The CDR3 runs 13 residues. The V gene lost 4 bases and the J gene lost 2 bases, with 8 bases spanning the gap.

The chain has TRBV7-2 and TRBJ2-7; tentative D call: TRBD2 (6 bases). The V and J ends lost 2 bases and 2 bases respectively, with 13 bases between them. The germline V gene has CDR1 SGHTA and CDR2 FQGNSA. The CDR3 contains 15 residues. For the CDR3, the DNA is TGTGCCAGCAGCTTATACGTCGGGGGAGCCTACGAGCAGTACTTC. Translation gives CASSLYVGGAYEQYF.

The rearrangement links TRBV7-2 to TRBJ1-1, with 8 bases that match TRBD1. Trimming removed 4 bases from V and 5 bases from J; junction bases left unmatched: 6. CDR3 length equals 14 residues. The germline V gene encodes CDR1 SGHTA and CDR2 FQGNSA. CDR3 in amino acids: CASSSQGAGTEAFF. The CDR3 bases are TGTGCCAGCAGCTCCCAGGGGGCAGGAACTGAAGCTTTCTTT.

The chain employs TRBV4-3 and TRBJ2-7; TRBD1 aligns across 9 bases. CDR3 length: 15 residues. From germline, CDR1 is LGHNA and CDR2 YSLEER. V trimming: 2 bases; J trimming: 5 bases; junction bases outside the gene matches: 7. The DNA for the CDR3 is TGCGCCAGCAGCCAACTGACAGGGGGACATAACGAGCAGTACTTC. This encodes CASSQLTGGHNEQYF.

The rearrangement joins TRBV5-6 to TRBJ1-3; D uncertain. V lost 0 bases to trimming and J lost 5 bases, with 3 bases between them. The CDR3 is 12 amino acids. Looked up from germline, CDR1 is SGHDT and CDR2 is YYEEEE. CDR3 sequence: CASSLGRNTIYF. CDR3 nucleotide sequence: TGTGCCAGCAGCTTGGGTAGAAACACCATATATTTT.

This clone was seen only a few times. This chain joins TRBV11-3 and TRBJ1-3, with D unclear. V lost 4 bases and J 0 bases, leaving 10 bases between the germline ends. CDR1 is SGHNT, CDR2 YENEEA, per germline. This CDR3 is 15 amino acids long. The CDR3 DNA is TGTGCCAGCAGCTCCGGAGAGCTCTCTGGAAACACCATATATTTT. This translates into CASSSGELSGNTIYF.

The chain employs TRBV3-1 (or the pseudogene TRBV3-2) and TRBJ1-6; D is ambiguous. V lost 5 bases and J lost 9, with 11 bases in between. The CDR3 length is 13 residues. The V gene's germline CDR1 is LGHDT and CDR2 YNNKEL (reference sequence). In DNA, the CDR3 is TGTGCCAGCAGCGTAAGACACTGTTCACCCCTCCACTTT. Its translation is CASSVRHCSPLHF.

CDR3 protein: CASSLGSGAYEQYF. CDR3 DNA: TGCGCCAGCAGCTTAGGATCGGGGGCCTACGAGCAGTACTTC. The chain carries TRBV5-1 and TRBJ2-7; D is perhaps TRBD2 (6 bases). Trimming stripped 2 bases from V and 2 bases from J, with 11 bases between. This CDR3 spans 14 amino acids. The germline CDR1 and CDR2 sequences are SGHRS and YFSETQ.

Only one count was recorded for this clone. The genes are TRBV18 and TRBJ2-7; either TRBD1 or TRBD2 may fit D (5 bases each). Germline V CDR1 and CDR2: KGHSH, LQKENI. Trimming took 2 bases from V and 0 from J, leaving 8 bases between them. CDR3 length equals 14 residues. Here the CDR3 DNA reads TGTGCCAGCTCACCAGTGGGGGTCTCCTACGAGCAGTACTTC. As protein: CASSPVGVSYEQYF.

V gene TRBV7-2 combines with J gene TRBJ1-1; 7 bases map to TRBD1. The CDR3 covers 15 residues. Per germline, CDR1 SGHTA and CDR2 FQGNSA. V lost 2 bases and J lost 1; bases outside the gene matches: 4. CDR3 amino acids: CASSLTGTANTEAFF. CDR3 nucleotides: TGTGCCAGCAGCTTAACAGGGACAGCGAACACTGAAGCTTTCTTT.